The 25 T cell receptor beta chains below come from one sample, sequenced in a study of T cell responses to AZD1222 COVID-19 vaccine. The data were produced by immunoSEQ multiplex PCR, yet TCRdb's version contains in-frame clones alone and is incomplete. The data hold roughly 140,000 clones, with 90% observed a single time. Sample: peripheral blood, taken on day 0 of AZD1222 vaccination. The receptors were sampled from an adult in good health.

The chain uses TRBV2 and TRBJ1-5, with 7 nucleotides matching TRBD1. The CDR3 length is 15 residues. Germline loops: CDR1 SNHLY, CDR2 FYNNEI. Trimming took 4 bases from V and 1 from J; bases not matched to a gene: 4. Here the CDR3 reads CASSAEQGSNQPQHF. In DNA, the CDR3 is TGTGCCAGCAGTGCCGAACAGGGGAGCAATCAGCCCCAGCATTTT.

V gene TRBV28 combines with J gene TRBJ1-2, with 7 bases fitting TRBD1. This CDR3 has 13 amino acids. The V gene end was trimmed by 7 bases and the J gene end by 3 bases; junction bases not matched to a gene: 5. Germline-derived CDR1 and CDR2 are MDHEN and SYDVKM. CDR3 DNA: TGTGCCAGCAAGGCAGGGGGGGACTATGGCTACACCTTC. Encoded protein: CASKAGGDYGYTF.

The chain recombines TRBV28 with TRBJ1-1; the match to TRBD1 covers 8 bases. After removal of 6 bases from V and 4 bases from J, the junction contained 19 bases not matched to a gene. The CDR3 totals 18 residues. Germline loops: CDR1 MDHEN, CDR2 SYDVKM. The CDR3 spells CASRDTDRGTDFITEAFF. The DNA for the CDR3 is TGTGCCAGCAGGGATACCGACAGGGGCACCGACTTTATCACTGAAGCTTTCTTT.

The chain uses TRBV2 and TRBJ2-7; 7 bases line up with TRBD2. Trimming took 6 bases from V and 5 from J; bases not matched to a gene: 16. The CDR3 covers 16 residues. The germline V gene has CDR1 SNHLY and CDR2 FYNNEI. CDR3 bases: TGTGCCAGCAGCATCCTCCCCAGCGGGATGAGGAACGAGCAGTACTTC. This sequence encodes CASSILPSGMRNEQYF.

This chain links TRBV29-1 with TRBJ2-2; D is perhaps TRBD2 (5 bases). The ends were cut back, 4 bases at V and 1 base at J, with 16 bases in the middle. Germline V gene data show CDR1 as SQVTM and CDR2 as ANQGSEA. The CDR3 runs to 16 residues. The CDR3 bases are TGCAGCGTTGTTGGAGGTCAATGGGAGAACACCGGGGAGCTGTTTTTT. Translated, it gives CSVVGGQWENTGELFF.

The V call is TRBV6-4, the J call TRBJ2-1; 15 positions agree with TRBD2. J was trimmed by 9 bases and V by 4 bases; bases with no gene match: 7. The CDR3 length is 16 residues. The germline V gene has CDR1 MRHNA and CDR2 SNTAGT. CDR3 sequence (DNA): TGTGCCAGCAGTGGGACTAGCGGGAGGGGGAATGTTGAGCAGTTCTTC. Translation: CASSGTSGRGNVEQFF.

V gene TRBV7-2 combines with J gene TRBJ1-1, with TRBD1 as a possible D gene (5 bases). The CDR3 sequence is 14 residues long. Trimming removed 0 bases from V and 7 bases from J, with 12 bases in between. Germline CDR1 SGHTA, CDR2 FQGNSA. CDR3 sequence (DNA): TGTGCCAGCAGCTTAGCTAGGGGCGCGGGTGAAGCTTTCTTT. This sequence encodes CASSLARGAGEAFF.

The V gene is TRBV15, the J gene TRBJ2-1, with 8 bases lining up with TRBD2. This CDR3 is built from 15 residues. Germline V gene data show CDR1 as LNHNV and CDR2 as YYDKDF (reference sequence). The V and J ends lost 4 bases and 2 bases, in that order; junction bases with no gene match: 4. CDR3 sequence reads: CATSISGATYNEQFF. The CDR3 DNA reads as TGTGCCACCAGCATTAGCGGGGCCACCTACAATGAGCAGTTCTTC.

This chain joins TRBV5-4 and TRBJ2-7; the match to TRBD1 covers 8 bases. There are 15 residues in the CDR3. Germline-derived CDR1 and CDR2 are SGHNT and YYREEE (reference sequence). The V and J ends lost 2 bases and 2 bases, in that order; junction bases with no gene match: 6. CDR3 coding DNA: TGTGCCAGCAGCTTTCGCGGGACAGGCACCTACGAGCAGTACTTC. Translation: CASSFRGTGTYEQYF.

The chain joins TRBV7-9 to TRBJ1-6; possibly TRBD1 for D (6 bases). The CDR3 length is 13 residues. From germline, CDR1 is SEHNR and CDR2 FQNEAQ (reference sequence). The V end was cut by 6 bases, the J end by 10 bases, with 13 bases between. DNA for the CDR3: TGTGCCAGCAGGCCCCCGGGGGGCTCACCCCTCCACTTT. It codes for CASRPPGGSPLHF.

The V and J genes are TRBV7-3 and TRBJ1-5; D not resolved. Trimming took off 0 bases at V and 5 bases at J, with 5 bases between the two ends. CDR3 length: 13 amino acids. The germline gives CDR1 SGHTA, CDR2 FQGTGA. CDR3 sequence reads: CASSLTRDQPQHF. CDR3 in DNA: TGTGCCAGCAGCTTAACAAGGGATCAGCCCCAGCATTTT.

The genes are TRBV18 and TRBJ2-1, with TRBD2 matching over 13 bases. The CDR3 spans 17 residues. CDR1 KGHSH and CDR2 LQKENI come from the germline V gene. V gave up 4 bases and J gave up 8 bases; unmatched junction bases: 11. CDR3 sequence reads: CASSLLLAGGPRHEQFF. The CDR3 region has the DNA TGTGCCAGCTCACTACTACTAGCGGGAGGGCCACGGCATGAGCAGTTCTTC.

The chain recombines TRBV19 with TRBJ1-2; D not certain. Germline CDR1 is LNHDA and CDR2 is SQIVND (reference sequence). This CDR3 has 11 residues. V dropped 9 bases and J dropped 2 bases, with 7 bases sitting between them. The CDR3 nucleotides read TGTGCCAGCAACGACAACTATGGCTACACCTTC. This translates into CASNDNYGYTF.

The rearrangement uses TRBV15 and TRBJ2-5; D tentatively reads TRBD1 or TRBD2 (6 bases each). Between the trimmed V and J ends, which lost 5 bases and 4 bases, there was a span of 14 bases. CDR1 is LNHNV, CDR2 YYDKDF, per germline (reference sequence). The CDR3 has 14 amino acids. This CDR3 reads CATSVPRGGETQYF. DNA for the CDR3: TGTGCCACCAGCGTTCCCAGGGGAGGAGAGACCCAGTACTTC.

The chain employs TRBV7-2 and TRBJ1-1, with D tentatively TRBD1 (6 bases). The germline V gene has CDR1 SGHTA and CDR2 FQGNSA. This CDR3 region has 14 residues. Between the trimmed V and J ends, which lost 5 bases and 1 base, there was a span of 11 bases. The CDR3 spells CASSQSRGNTEAFF. In DNA, the CDR3 is TGTGCCAGCAGCCAGAGCAGGGGGAACACTGAAGCTTTCTTT. The variable domain in full, completed from reference TRBV7-2 and TRBJ1-1, reads GAGVSQSPSNKVTEKGKDVELRCDPISGHTALYWYRQSLGQGLEFLIYFQGNSAPDKSGLPSDRFSAERTGGSVSTLTIQRTQQEDSAVYLCASSQSRGNTEAFFGQGTRLTVV.

Details on this clone: Other DNA sequences in the sample encode the same CDR3. This chain links TRBV12-3 or TRBV12-4 with TRBJ1-3, with unresolved D. V gave up 3 bases and J gave up 4 bases, with 4 bases separating them. The CDR3 has 12 amino acids. CDR3 sequence: CASSFSGNTIYF. CDR3 nucleotides: TGTGCCAGCAGTTTTTCAGGAAACACCATATATTTT.

This clone was observed a few times. The chain has TRBV7-9 and TRBJ2-1; 8 bases map to TRBD2. This CDR3 has 16 amino acids. V gave up 5 bases and J gave up 4 bases; unmatched junction bases: 10. Germline V gene sequence: CDR1 SEHNR, CDR2 FQNEAQ (reference sequence). CDR3 sequence (DNA): TGTGCCAGCAGCGAAAAACCGGGACTAGGGTACAATGAGCAGTTCTTC. It is translated as CASSEKPGLGYNEQFF.

The chain links TRBV19 to TRBJ2-7, with D tentatively TRBD2 (6 bases). The V gene lost 3 bases and the J gene lost 3 bases, with 12 bases spanning the gap. From germline, CDR1 is LNHDA and CDR2 SQIVND (reference sequence). CDR3 size: 14 residues. The CDR3 sequence is CASSMGTLGYEQYF. The DNA for the CDR3 is TGTGCCAGTAGTATGGGGACTCTCGGCTACGAGCAGTACTTC.

The CDR3 bases are TGTGCCAGCAGCCGGGACAGGAACAATGAGCAGTTCTTC. It is translated as CASSRDRNNEQFF. J is TRBJ2-1 and V is TRBV13, with 8 bases lining up with TRBD1. The trim removed 5 bases at V and 5 bases at J, leaving 2 bases unmatched. Germline CDR1 is PRHDT and CDR2 is FYEKMQ (reference sequence). There are 13 residues in the CDR3.

In its sample, this clone was seen once. The chain recombines TRBV28 with TRBJ1-1; D gene uncertain. In germline, CDR1 is MDHEN, CDR2 SYDVKM. The CDR3 has 15 residues. The V end was cut by 0 bases, the J end by 5 bases, with 13 bases between. Here the CDR3 DNA reads TGTGCCAGCAGTTTATGGTTAGGAGGTTGGACTGAAGCTTTCTTT. This sequence encodes CASSLWLGGWTEAFF.

V and J are TRBV27 and TRBJ2-3, with 7 nucleotides matching TRBD2. Germline-derived CDR1 and CDR2 are MNHEY and SMNVEV (reference sequence). V lost 10 bases, J lost 2 bases, and 24 bases stayed unmatched. The CDR3 has 19 amino acids. In nucleotides, the CDR3 is TGTGCCATCGGGAATGCAGCGGGAAACCGACGGTGGTCCACAGATACGCAGTATTTT. Its protein product is CAIGNAAGNRRWSTDTQYF.

The chain has TRBV7-9 and TRBJ2-7, with D possibly matching TRBD1 (5 bases). The CDR3 covers 13 residues. The ends were cut back, 2 bases at V and 3 bases at J, with 8 bases in the middle. Germline assignment: CDR1 SEHNR and CDR2 FQNEAQ (reference sequence). The CDR3 DNA reads TGTGCCAGCAGCTTAAAAGACAGCTACGAGCAGTACTTC. Translation: CASSLKDSYEQYF.

This clone occurred once. The rearrangement joins TRBV27 to TRBJ2-1; TRBD2 matches 11 bases. Per the germline V gene, CDR1 is MNHEY and CDR2 is SMNVEV (reference sequence). The CDR3 loop spans 14 amino acids. V lost 2 bases, J lost 9 bases, and 3 bases stayed unmatched. CDR3 bases: TGTGCCAGCAGTTTAGGGACTAGCGGTTTTGAGCAGTTCTTC. Translation: CASSLGTSGFEQFF.

V usage is TRBV3-1 (or the pseudogene TRBV3-2) and J usage is TRBJ1-1; 7 bases agree with TRBD1. V trimming: 0 bases; J trimming: 2 bases; junction bases outside the gene matches: 9. The CDR3 consists of 17 residues. Germline CDR1 LGHDT, CDR2 YNNKEL (reference sequence). The CDR3 protein is CASSQDSTGQKNTEAFF. The DNA of the CDR3 is TGTGCCAGCAGCCAAGATTCCACGGGACAGAAAAACACTGAAGCTTTCTTT.

There are a few counts of this clone. The chain employs TRBV7-2 and TRBJ2-2, with 15 nucleotides matching TRBD2. V dropped 5 bases and J dropped 6; count of bases not matched to a gene: 4. CDR1 is SGHTA, CDR2 FQGNSA, per germline. The CDR3 is 16 amino acids. This CDR3 reads CASSAGLAGGSGELFF. Here the CDR3 DNA reads TGTGCCAGCAGCGCAGGACTAGCGGGAGGGTCCGGGGAGCTGTTTTTT.